This T cell receptor (beta chain) was observed in a study of cytomegalovirus exposure and HLA in healthy donors. Study summary: Early on, a data release was issued that held 65 million to 100 million unique TCRs from HLA-typed donors.

The germline CDR1 and CDR2 sequences are SGHAT and FQNNGV. The ends were cut back, 4 bases at V and 2 bases at J, with 10 bases in the middle. CDR3 length: 14 amino acids. The PCR contained 60 Vbeta and 13 Jbeta primers. In the original analysis: Among the unique TCR beta chains that a later analysis counted, about 81 million in all, 10 million to 14 million were shared. The data were produced by immunoSEQ multiplex PCR, yet TCRdb's version contains in-frame clones alone and is incomplete. V and J calls and clone size are given by that table; D and trimming were obtained from the DNA. The sample contains over 100,000 clones, approximately 87% of which appear only once. Study results and caveats: Presence/absence analyses treated sequencing depth as roughly uniform across donors. Productive rates of about 87% or about 30% were seen for most TCR beta V segments in an earlier analysis.

In regard to this clone: Its cognate antigen is unknown.

Sequenced material: PBMCs. The sequence was obtained from a man aged 35-49 years in good health and CMV-seronegative. The chain joins TRBV11-2 to TRBJ2-3; D is perhaps TRBD1 (5 bases). CDR3 in amino acids: CASSSRQYTDTQYF. The CDR3, as DNA: TGTGCCAGCAGCTCCCGACAGTACACAGATACGCAGTATTTT.